Below, 17 T cell receptor beta chains from the same sample are listed, as sequenced in a study of T cell clonotyping in hematopoietic cell transplantation. The time point: recipient sample about 28 days before transplant, after cytoreduction. Using immunoSEQ multiplex PCR, the repertoire was profiled, and TCRdb retains in-frame clones only, with some absent. The sample lists about 10,000 clones, roughly 87% occurring once. The sample here was peripheral blood mononuclear cells, taken before stem cell transplant. Every receptor here comes from a woman aged 45-65 years with chronic myeloid leukemia. Some clones in this sample may be carry-over from other donors' samples.

This chain joins TRBV5-1 and TRBJ2-1, with D perhaps matching TRBD1 (6 bases). The V gene's germline CDR1 is SGHRS and CDR2 YFSETQ. The germline V and J ends were trimmed by 0 bases and 4 bases, with 11 bases remaining between them. CDR3 length equals 15 residues. The CDR3: CASSLGITGYNEQFF. The CDR3 DNA reads TGCGCCAGCAGCTTGGGGATTACAGGGTACAATGAGCAGTTCTTC.

This clone was detected once. This chain uses TRBV9 with TRBJ2-1; no clear D gene. The germline V and J ends were trimmed by 0 bases and 4 bases, with 17 bases remaining between them. The germline CDR1 and CDR2 sequences are SGDLS and YYNGEE. CDR3 size: 17 residues. The CDR3 sequence is CASSVESESVMYNEQFF. The CDR3 DNA reads as TGTGCCAGCAGCGTAGAAAGCGAAAGTGTTATGTACAATGAGCAGTTCTTC. The full variable domain, in which reference TRBV9 and TRBJ2-1 provide the parts outside the CDR3, is DSGVTQTPKHLITATGQRVTLRCSPRSGDLSVYWYQQSLDQGLQFLIQYYNGEERAKGNILERFSAQQFPDLHSELNLSSLELGDSALYFCASSVESESVMYNEQFFGPGTRLTVL.

V gene TRBV7-8 combines with J gene TRBJ1-2; D is unresolved. The CDR3 covers 13 residues. CDR1 is SGHVS, CDR2 FQNEAQ, per germline. Trimming pared 6 bases from V and 7 bases from J, leaving 15 bases between. The CDR3 DNA reads as TGTGCCAGCAGTTATCAAGGTCTTTCTGGCTACACCTTC. Translated, it gives CASSYQGLSGYTF. Supplemented by reference TRBV7-8 and TRBJ1-2, the full variable domain reads GAGVSQSPRYKVAKRGQDVALRCDPISGHVSLFWYQQALGQGPEFLTYFQNEAQLDKSGLPSDRFFAERPEGSVSTLKIQRTQQEDSAVYLCASSYQGLSGYTFGSGTRLTVV.

This clone was observed once. Germline and junction disagree at one end, which may indicate a read error. This chain uses TRBV19 with TRBJ2-3; either TRBD1 or TRBD2 may supply D (5 bases each). Germline assignment: CDR1 LNHDA and CDR2 SQIVND (reference sequence). This CDR3 contains 11 residues. The CDR3 loop is CASSTFRDPAF. In DNA, the CDR3 is TGTGCCAGTAGTACCTTCCGGGACCCCGCTTTT.

In DNA, the CDR3 is TGCGCCAGCAGGGGAAGCGGGAGTAAGGAGACCCAGTACTTC. Translation: CASRGSGSKETQYF. The chain employs TRBV5-1 and TRBJ2-5; 8 bases agree with TRBD2. This CDR3 contains 14 residues. With V trimmed by 5 bases and J by 5 bases, 8 bases remained unmatched. Germline V gene sequence: CDR1 SGHRS, CDR2 YFSETQ.

The genes are TRBV7-3 and TRBJ2-1; the match to TRBD1 covers 8 bases. This CDR3 comprises 14 residues. The J segment lost 7 bases and the V segment lost 3 bases, leaving 5 bases of the junction unmatched. The germline V gene encodes CDR1 SGHTA and CDR2 FQGTGA. This CDR3 is CASSFHRGMNEQFF. As DNA, the CDR3 is TGTGCCAGCAGCTTCCACAGGGGGATGAATGAGCAGTTCTTC.

Only one count was recorded for this clone. This rearrangement joins TRBV5-1 to TRBJ2-1; TRBD2 matches 7 bases. Trimming removed 0 bases from V and 4 bases from J; junction bases left unmatched: 7. The germline V gene has CDR1 SGHRS and CDR2 YFSETQ. This CDR3 has 16 residues. CDR3 amino acids: CASSLAPGLSYNEQFF. For the CDR3, the DNA is TGCGCCAGCAGCTTGGCCCCGGGACTATCGTACAATGAGCAGTTCTTC.

The genes are TRBV14 and TRBJ1-4; D ambiguous. The CDR3 consists of 15 residues. CDR1 SGHDN and CDR2 FVKESK come from the germline V gene. Deletions cut 0 bases from V and 3 bases from J, with 8 bases between. This chain's CDR3 is CASSQDRRSNEKLFF. The CDR3 DNA reads TGTGCCAGCAGCCAAGATCGACGGTCTAATGAAAAACTGTTTTTT.

The chain employs TRBV30 and TRBJ1-3; D not resolved. The CDR3 runs to 12 residues. Germline CDR1 reads GTSNPN; CDR2 reads SVGIG (reference sequence). V was trimmed by 0 bases and J by 4 bases, leaving 4 bases between them. Here the CDR3 DNA reads TGTGCCTGGAGTGTATCGGGAAACACCATATATTTT. This encodes CAWSVSGNTIYF.

The V call is TRBV19, the J call TRBJ2-2; no firm D call. Germline lookup yields CDR1 LNHDA and CDR2 SQIVND (reference sequence). The length of the CDR3 is 15 residues. Trimming pared 3 bases from V and 6 bases from J, leaving 14 bases between. The CDR3 spells CASSIVTTFPGELFF. Here the CDR3 DNA reads TGTGCCAGTAGTATCGTGACCACCTTTCCCGGGGAGCTGTTTTTT.

This clone was seen more than once but under ten times. The V gene is TRBV4-3, the J gene TRBJ2-5; D is unclear. Germline V gives CDR1 LGHNA, CDR2 YSLEER. V lost 0 bases, J lost 1 base, and 6 bases lay in between. This CDR3 spans 14 amino acids. The CDR3 loop reads CASSQDYPQETQYF. DNA of the CDR3: TGCGCCAGCAGCCAAGATTATCCCCAAGAGACCCAGTACTTC.

This chain links TRBV7-9 with TRBJ2-1, with 12 bases fitting TRBD2. CDR3 size: 16 residues. V dropped 5 bases and J dropped 3; count of bases not matched to a gene: 5. CDR1 is SEHNR and CDR2 is FQNEAQ in the germline V gene (reference sequence). This CDR3 reads CASSGTSGLVYNEQFF. CDR3 DNA: TGTGCCAGCAGCGGGACTAGCGGGTTGGTCTACAATGAGCAGTTCTTC.

The rearrangement uses TRBV5-1 and TRBJ2-1; a weak D match, TRBD1 (6 bases). Trimming shortened V by 0 bases and J by 4 bases, and 14 bases separated the two germline ends. CDR1 is SGHRS, CDR2 YFSETQ, per germline. The CDR3 has 16 amino acids. The CDR3 DNA reads TGCGCCAGCAGCTTGGGCCGGGACATTCTTTACAATGAGCAGTTCTTC. Translating gives CASSLGRDILYNEQFF.

This chain links TRBV9 with TRBJ2-5; D is possibly TRBD1 (5 bases). The CDR3 runs to 17 residues. Looked up from germline, CDR1 is SGDLS and CDR2 is YYNGEE. V was shortened by 0 bases and J by 1 base, with 16 bases between the two germline ends. CDR3 in amino acids: CASSVGGEFYSQETQYF. CDR3 sequence (DNA): TGTGCCAGCAGCGTAGGGGGCGAATTCTATTCCCAAGAGACCCAGTACTTC.

The CDR3 region is CASSLSIASPYEQYF. CDR3 DNA: TGTGCCAGCAGTTTATCGATAGCGAGTCCCTACGAGCAGTACTTC. This chain joins TRBV27 and TRBJ2-7, with a tentative D call TRBD2 (5 bases). The length of the CDR3 is 15 residues. The germline V and J ends were trimmed by 0 bases and 2 bases, with 11 bases remaining between them. Germline CDR1 MNHEY, CDR2 SMNVEV (reference sequence).

This clone appeared a single time. The chain uses TRBV7-9 and TRBJ2-7, with 12 bases lining up with TRBD1. The CDR3 loop spans 15 amino acids. V trimming: 3 bases; J trimming: 5 bases; junction bases outside the gene matches: 5. Germline V gene lookup returns CDR1 SEHNR and CDR2 FQNEAQ (reference sequence). CDR3: CASSFGTGGFNEQYF. Here the CDR3 DNA reads TGTGCCAGCAGCTTTGGGACAGGGGGCTTCAACGAGCAGTACTTC.

This clone has only a few counts. The genes are TRBV19 and TRBJ2-5; 11 bases map to TRBD2. Germline-derived CDR1 and CDR2 are LNHDA and SQIVND (reference sequence). V shed 3 bases and J 5 bases; nucleotides not matched to a gene: 2. The CDR3 loop spans 14 amino acids. CDR3 sequence (DNA): TGTGCCAGTAGTATGACTAGCGGGACCGAGACCCAGTACTTC. It yields the protein CASSMTSGTETQYF.